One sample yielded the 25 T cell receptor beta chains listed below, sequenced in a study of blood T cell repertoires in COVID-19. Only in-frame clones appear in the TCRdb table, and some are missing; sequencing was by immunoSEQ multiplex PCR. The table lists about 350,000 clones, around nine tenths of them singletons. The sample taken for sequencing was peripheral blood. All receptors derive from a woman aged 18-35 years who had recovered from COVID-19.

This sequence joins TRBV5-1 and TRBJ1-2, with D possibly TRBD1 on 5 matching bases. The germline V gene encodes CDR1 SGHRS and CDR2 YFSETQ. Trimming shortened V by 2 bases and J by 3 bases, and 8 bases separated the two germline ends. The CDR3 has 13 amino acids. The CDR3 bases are TGCGCCAGCAGCTTAGGGGAGGACTATGGCTACACCTTC. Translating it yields CASSLGEDYGYTF.

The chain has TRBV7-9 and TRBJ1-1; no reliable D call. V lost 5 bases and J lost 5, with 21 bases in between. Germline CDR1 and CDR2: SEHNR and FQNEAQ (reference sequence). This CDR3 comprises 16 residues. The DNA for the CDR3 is TGTGCCAGCAGCCTTTCCGGGAGTGACCCCCTGACTGAAGCTTTCTTT. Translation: CASSLSGSDPLTEAFF.

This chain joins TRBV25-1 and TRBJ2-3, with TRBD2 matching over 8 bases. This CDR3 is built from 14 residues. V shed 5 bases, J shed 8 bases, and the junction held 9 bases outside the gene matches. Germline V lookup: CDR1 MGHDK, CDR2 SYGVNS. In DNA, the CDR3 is TGTGCCAGCAGTCCGACTAGCGTTACCGGTACGCAGTATTTT. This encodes CASSPTSVTGTQYF. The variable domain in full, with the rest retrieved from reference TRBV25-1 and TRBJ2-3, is EADIYQTPRYLVIGTGKKITLECSQTMGHDKMYWYQQDPGMELHLIHYSYGVNSTEKGDLSSESTVSRIRTEHFPLTLESARPSHTSQYLCASSPTSVTGTQYFGPGTRLTVL.

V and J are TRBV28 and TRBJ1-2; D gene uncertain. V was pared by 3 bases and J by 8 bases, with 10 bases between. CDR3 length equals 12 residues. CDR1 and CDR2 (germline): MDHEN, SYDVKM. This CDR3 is CASSLGTGGYTF. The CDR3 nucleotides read TGTGCCAGCAGTTTGGGCACGGGGGGCTACACCTTC.

This chain's CDR3 is CASNQGGVAGLSYNEQFF. The DNA for the CDR3 is TGTGCCAGCAATCAAGGTGGAGTTGCGGGCCTCTCCTACAATGAGCAGTTCTTC. V and J are TRBV5-5 and TRBJ2-1, with D possibly matching TRBD2 (5 bases). In germline, CDR1 is SGHKS, CDR2 YYEKEE (reference sequence). With 6 bases removed from V and 0 bases from J, the gap between germline ends came to 22 bases. The CDR3 spans 18 residues.

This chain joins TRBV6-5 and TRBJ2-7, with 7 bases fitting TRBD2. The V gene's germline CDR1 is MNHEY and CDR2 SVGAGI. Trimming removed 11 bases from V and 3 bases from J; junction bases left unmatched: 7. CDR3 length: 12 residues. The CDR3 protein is CASGGGLYEQYV. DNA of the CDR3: TGTGCCTCGGGAGGCGGCCTCTACGAGCAGTACGTC.

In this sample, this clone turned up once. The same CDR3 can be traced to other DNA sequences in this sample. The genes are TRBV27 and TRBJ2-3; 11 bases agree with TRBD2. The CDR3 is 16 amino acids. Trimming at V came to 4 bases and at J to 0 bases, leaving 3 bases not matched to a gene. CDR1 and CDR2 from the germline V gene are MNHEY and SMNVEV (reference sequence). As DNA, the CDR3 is TGTGCCAGCAGTTCTGGGACTAGCGGAAGCACAGATACGCAGTATTTT. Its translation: CASSSGTSGSTDTQYF.

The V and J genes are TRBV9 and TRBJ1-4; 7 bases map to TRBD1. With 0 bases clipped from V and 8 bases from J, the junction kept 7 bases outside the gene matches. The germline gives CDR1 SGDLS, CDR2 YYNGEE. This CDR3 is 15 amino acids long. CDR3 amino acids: CASSVGGGSNEKLFF. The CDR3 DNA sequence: TGTGCCAGCAGCGTAGGAGGGGGCTCAAACGAAAAACTGTTTTTT. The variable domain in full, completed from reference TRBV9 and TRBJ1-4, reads DSGVTQTPKHLITATGQRVTLRCSPRSGDLSVYWYQQSLDQGLQFLIQYYNGEERAKGNILERFSAQQFPDLHSELNLSSLELGDSALYFCASSVGGGSNEKLFFGSGTQLSVL.

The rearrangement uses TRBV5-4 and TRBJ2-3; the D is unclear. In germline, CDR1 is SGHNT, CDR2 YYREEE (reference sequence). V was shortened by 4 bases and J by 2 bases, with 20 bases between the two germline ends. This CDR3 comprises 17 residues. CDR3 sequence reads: CASSPVTGSEPTDTQYF. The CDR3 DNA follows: TGTGCCAGCAGCCCGGTTACCGGGTCGGAGCCCACAGATACGCAGTATTTT.

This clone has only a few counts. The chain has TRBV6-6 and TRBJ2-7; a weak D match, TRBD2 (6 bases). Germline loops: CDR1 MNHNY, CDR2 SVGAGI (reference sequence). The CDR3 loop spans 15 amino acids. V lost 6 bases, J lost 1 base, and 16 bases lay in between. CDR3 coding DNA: TGTGCCAGCAGGGCGGGACTCGGCTTATCCTACGAGCAGTACGTC. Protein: CASRAGLGLSYEQYV.

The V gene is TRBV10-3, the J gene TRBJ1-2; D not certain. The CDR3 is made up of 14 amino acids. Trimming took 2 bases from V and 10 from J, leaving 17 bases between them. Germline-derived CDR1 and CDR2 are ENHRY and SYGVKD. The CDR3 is CAISEPDGQRVYTF. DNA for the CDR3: TGTGCCATCAGTGAGCCCGACGGCCAGCGCGTCTACACCTTC.

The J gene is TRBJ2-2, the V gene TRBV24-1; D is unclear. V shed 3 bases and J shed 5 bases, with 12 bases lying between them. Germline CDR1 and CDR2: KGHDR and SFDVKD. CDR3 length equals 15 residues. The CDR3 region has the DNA TGTGCCACCAGTGATAAGACGGAGTGGACCGGGGAGCTGTTTTTT. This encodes CATSDKTEWTGELFF.

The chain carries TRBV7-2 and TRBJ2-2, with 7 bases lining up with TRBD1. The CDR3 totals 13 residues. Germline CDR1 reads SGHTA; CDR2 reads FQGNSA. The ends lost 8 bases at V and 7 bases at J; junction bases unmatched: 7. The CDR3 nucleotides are TGTGCCAGCGGGAAAGGGGGCAGCGGGGAGCTGTTTTTT. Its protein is CASGKGGSGELFF.

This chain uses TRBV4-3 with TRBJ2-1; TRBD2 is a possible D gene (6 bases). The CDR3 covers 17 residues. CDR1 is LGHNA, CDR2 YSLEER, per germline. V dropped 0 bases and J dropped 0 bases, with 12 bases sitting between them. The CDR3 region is CASSQDLGGSSYNEQFF. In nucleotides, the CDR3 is TGCGCCAGCAGCCAAGATCTCGGGGGAAGCTCCTACAATGAGCAGTTCTTC.

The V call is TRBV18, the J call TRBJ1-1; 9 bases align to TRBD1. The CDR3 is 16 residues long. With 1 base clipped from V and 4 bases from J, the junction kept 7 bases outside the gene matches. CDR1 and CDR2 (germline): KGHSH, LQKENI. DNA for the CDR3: TGTGCCAGCTCACCACTACAGGGGGCCATGGGCACTGAAGCTTTCTTT. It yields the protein CASSPLQGAMGTEAFF. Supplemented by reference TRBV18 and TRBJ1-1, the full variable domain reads NAGVMQNPRHLVRRRGQEARLRCSPMKGHSHVYWYRQLPEEGLKFMVYLQKENIIDESGMPKERFSAEFPKEGPSILRIQQVVRGDSAAYFCASSPLQGAMGTEAFFGQGTRLTVV.

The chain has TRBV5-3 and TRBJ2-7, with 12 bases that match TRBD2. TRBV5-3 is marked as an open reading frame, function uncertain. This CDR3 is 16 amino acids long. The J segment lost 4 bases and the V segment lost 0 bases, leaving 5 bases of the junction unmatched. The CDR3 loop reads CARSLAPSGREYEQYV. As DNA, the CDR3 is TGTGCCAGAAGCTTGGCCCCTAGCGGGAGGGAATACGAGCAGTACGTC.

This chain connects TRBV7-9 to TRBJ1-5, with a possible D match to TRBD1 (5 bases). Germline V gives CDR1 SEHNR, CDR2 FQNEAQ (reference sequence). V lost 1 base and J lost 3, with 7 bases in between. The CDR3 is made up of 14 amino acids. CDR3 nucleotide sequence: TGTGCCAGCAGCTTAGAGGACACCAATCAGCCCCAGCATTTT. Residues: CASSLEDTNQPQHF.

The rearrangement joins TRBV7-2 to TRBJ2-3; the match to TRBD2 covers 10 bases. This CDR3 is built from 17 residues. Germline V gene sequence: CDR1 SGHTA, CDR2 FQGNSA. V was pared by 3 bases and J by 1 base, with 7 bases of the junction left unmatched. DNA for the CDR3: TGTGCCAGCAGCTTCCGTCTAGCGGGAGTGGGCACAGATACGCAGTATTTT. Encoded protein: CASSFRLAGVGTDTQYF. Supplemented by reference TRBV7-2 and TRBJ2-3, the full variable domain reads GAGVSQSPSNKVTEKGKDVELRCDPISGHTALYWYRQSLGQGLEFLIYFQGNSAPDKSGLPSDRFSAERTGGSVSTLTIQRTQQEDSAVYLCASSFRLAGVGTDTQYFGPGTRLTVL.

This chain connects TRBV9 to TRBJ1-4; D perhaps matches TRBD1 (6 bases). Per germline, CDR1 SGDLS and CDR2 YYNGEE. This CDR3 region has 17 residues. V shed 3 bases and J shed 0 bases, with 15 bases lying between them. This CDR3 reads CASSDPGTSTTNEKLFF. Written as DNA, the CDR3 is TGTGCCAGCAGCGATCCCGGGACATCCACAACTAATGAAAAACTGTTTTTT. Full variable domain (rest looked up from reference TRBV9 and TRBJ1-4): DSGVTQTPKHLITATGQRVTLRCSPRSGDLSVYWYQQSLDQGLQFLIQYYNGEERAKGNILERFSAQQFPDLHSELNLSSLELGDSALYFCASSDPGTSTTNEKLFFGSGTQLSVL.

CDR3 sequence reads: CASRPTESSYEQYV. CDR3 coding DNA: TGTGCCAGCAGACCGACGGAGAGCTCCTACGAGCAGTACGTC. This chain links TRBV6-5 with TRBJ2-7; D uncertain. Trimming pared 6 bases from V and 0 bases from J, leaving 12 bases between. The CDR3 extends over 14 amino acids. The germline V gene has CDR1 MNHEY and CDR2 SVGAGI.

The DNA for the CDR3 is TGTGCCAGCAGCGGAGGGGCGTCCGGGTACAATGAGCAGTTCTTC. Translating it yields CASSGGASGYNEQFF. The V gene is TRBV6-2 or TRBV6-3, the J gene TRBJ2-1; a weak D match, TRBD2 (6 bases). Trimming shortened V by 6 bases and J by 4 bases, and 16 bases separated the two germline ends. Per germline, CDR1 MNHEY and CDR2 SVGEGT. This CDR3 is 15 amino acids long.

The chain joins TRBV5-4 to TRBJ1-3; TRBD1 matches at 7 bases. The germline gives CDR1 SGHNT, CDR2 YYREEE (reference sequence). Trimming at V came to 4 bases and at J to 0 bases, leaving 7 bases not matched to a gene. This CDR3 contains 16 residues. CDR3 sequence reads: CASSPGQRGSGNTIYF. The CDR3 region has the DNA TGTGCCAGCAGCCCGGGACAGAGAGGCTCTGGAAACACCATATATTTT.

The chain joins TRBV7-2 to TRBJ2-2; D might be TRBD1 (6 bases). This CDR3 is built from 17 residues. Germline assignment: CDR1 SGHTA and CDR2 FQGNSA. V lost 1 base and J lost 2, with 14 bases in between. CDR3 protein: CASSLVVSRGNTGELFF. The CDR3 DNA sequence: TGTGCCAGCAGCTTAGTTGTCTCCAGGGGTAACACCGGGGAGCTGTTTTTT. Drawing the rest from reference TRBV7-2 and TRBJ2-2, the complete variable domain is GAGVSQSPSNKVTEKGKDVELRCDPISGHTALYWYRQSLGQGLEFLIYFQGNSAPDKSGLPSDRFSAERTGGSVSTLTIQRTQQEDSAVYLCASSLVVSRGNTGELFFGEGSRLTVL.

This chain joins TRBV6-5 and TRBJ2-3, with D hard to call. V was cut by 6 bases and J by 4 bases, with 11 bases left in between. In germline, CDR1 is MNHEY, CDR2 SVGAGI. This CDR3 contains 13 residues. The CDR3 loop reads CASSRVPSDTQYF. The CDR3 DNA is TGTGCCAGCAGCCGGGTACCCTCAGATACGCAGTATTTT.

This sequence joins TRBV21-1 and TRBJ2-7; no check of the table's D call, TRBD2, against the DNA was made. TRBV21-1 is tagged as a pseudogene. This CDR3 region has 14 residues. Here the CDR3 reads CASSNPGLAYEQYV. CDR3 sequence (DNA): TGTGCCAGCAGCAATCCGGGACTAGCCTACGAGCAGTACGTC.